The entry that follows covers one T cell receptor beta chain sequence. The PCR made use of 60 Vbeta and 13 Jbeta primers. Method: immunoSEQ multiplex PCR; TCRdb's copy keeps in-frame clones and lacks some. The sample carries about 180,000 clones, 65% to 80% recorded once. The sample is drawn from a study of cytomegalovirus exposure and HLA in healthy donors. CDR3 length: 17 amino acids. CDR1 is MNHEY and CDR2 is SMNVEV in the germline V gene (reference sequence). V lost 1 base, J lost 4 bases, and 10 bases stayed unmatched. What was sequenced was PBMCs. This TCR came from a young woman in good health and CMV-seropositive. The rearrangement uses TRBV27 and TRBJ2-3; the match to TRBD2 covers 8 bases. The CDR3: CASSLFRTGGEADTQYF. The CDR3 DNA is TGTGCCAGCAGTTTATTCCGTACGGGGGGGGAGGCAGATACGCAGTATTTT.